Sequencing of this T cell receptor beta chain was carried out in a study of cytomegalovirus exposure and HLA in healthy donors. Primers for the PCR totalled 60 Vbeta and 13 Jbeta. TCRdb keeps only in-frame clones here, not all; method: immunoSEQ multiplex PCR. Among over 200,000 clones, 70% to 80% were seen once, and the ten largest hold under 2%. The CDR3 has 13 residues. Trimming pared 0 bases from V and 9 bases from J, leaving 10 bases between. CDR1 and CDR2 (germline): SGDLS, YYNGEE. Sequenced material: PBMCs. The rearrangement uses TRBV9 and TRBJ2-1; D not resolved. The source is a woman aged 25 to 45 in good health and CMV-seronegative. The CDR3: CASSVEVSREQFF. The CDR3, as DNA: TGTGCCAGCAGCGTAGAGGTTAGCCGTGAGCAGTTCTTC. Looking up the rest from reference TRBV9 and TRBJ2-1 gives the full variable domain: DSGVTQTPKHLITATGQRVTLRCSPRSGDLSVYWYQQSLDQGLQFLIQYYNGEERAKGNILERFSAQQFPDLHSELNLSSLELGDSALYFCASSVEVSREQFFGPGTRLTVL.